This T cell receptor beta chain is drawn from a study of cytomegalovirus exposure and HLA in healthy donors. Study observations and caveats: Through in vitro validation, three CMV-associated chains were shown to be specific for CMV antigens. Later analysis identified about 18,000 TCR beta sequences associated with HLA alleles, using a false discovery rate threshold of 0.05. Most of the TCR beta V segments (in an earlier analysis) were productive either about 87% or about 30% of the time. It was assumed in the presence/absence analyses that sequencing depth was roughly uniform across donors.

This PCR relied on a set of 60 Vbeta primers and 13 Jbeta primers. Libraries were prepared by immunoSEQ multiplex PCR; TCRdb keeps only in-frame clonotypes and omits some of them. The sample yields more than 80,000 clones, roughly 80% seen once. As to this clone: The antigen is not known.

The CDR3 covers 14 residues. Trimming removed 5 bases from V and 4 bases from J; junction bases left unmatched: 7. The germline V gene encodes CDR1 SGHTA and CDR2 FQGNSA. The chain uses TRBV7-2 and TRBJ1-2; the match to TRBD1 covers 7 bases. The sequence derives from a man between 35 and 55 years old in good health and CMV-seronegative. Sequencing was performed on PBMCs. The CDR3 loop reads CASSHRTGGYGYTF. In DNA form, the CDR3 reads TGTGCCAGCAGCCACCGGACAGGCGGCTATGGCTACACCTTC.